Presented here are 20 T cell receptor beta chains from one specimen sequenced in a study of early T cells in non-severe SARS-CoV-2 infection. Using its own MiXCR run on the 5' RACE reads, TCRdb lists one record per CDR3 protein. Of roughly 80,000 distinct CDR3 sequences detected, more than 13% appear once; the ten largest clones hold 3%. Material: whole blood. The receptor source for this set is an adult who was a healthcare worker with PCR-confirmed SARS-CoV-2 infection or an uninfected control (not recorded which).

In its sample, this clonotype was seen many times. The gene calls are TRBV9 and TRBJ1-4; the match to TRBD1 covers 7 bases. The CDR3 has 14 residues. The V and J ends lost 4 bases and 8 bases, in that order; junction bases with no gene match: 8. Germline loops: CDR1 SGDLS, CDR2 YYNGEE. This CDR3 reads CASSSGGGWEKLFF. In DNA, the CDR3 is TGTGCCAGCAGCAGCGGAGGGGGCTGGGAAAAACTGTTTTTT. The variable domain in full, completed from reference TRBV9 and TRBJ1-4, reads DSGVTQTPKHLITATGQRVTLRCSPRSGDLSVYWYQQSLDQGLQFLIQYYNGEERAKGNILERFSAQQFPDLHSELNLSSLELGDSALYFCASSSGGGWEKLFFGSGTQLSVL.

Turning to this clonotype: A read error may explain this, as a much larger clone is one base away. The chain has TRBV9 and TRBJ1-6; D unclear. This CDR3 spans 14 amino acids. CDR1 SGDLS and CDR2 YYNGEE come from the germline V gene. The CDR3 nucleotides are TGTGCCAGCAGCGTAGGACGGAATAATCCACCCCTCCACTTT. It specifies CASSVGRNNPPLHF.

This clonotype turned up a few times. This chain joins TRBV12-3 or TRBV12-4 and TRBJ2-1, with TRBD1 matching over 8 bases. Losses at the gene ends were 4 bases for V and 8 bases for J; bases not matched to a gene: 13. The CDR3 loop spans 16 amino acids. The CDR3 spells CASSSVQGVVLDEQFF. As DNA, the CDR3 is TGTGCCAGCAGTTCCGTACAGGGGGTCGTGTTGGATGAGCAGTTCTTC.

This clonotype was counted only a few times. This chain links TRBV27 with TRBJ1-4, with TRBD1 as a possible D gene (5 bases). The CDR3 is 13 residues long. CDR1 and CDR2 (germline): MNHEY, SMNVEV (reference sequence). Trimming stripped 9 bases from V and 8 bases from J, with 16 bases between. This CDR3 reads CASTQSDSEKLFF. CDR3 sequence (DNA): TGTGCCAGTACACAGTCAGACAGCGAAAAACTGTTTTTT.

On this clonotype: This CDR3 is missing its conserved last phenylalanine or tryptophan, likely due to a read error. The chain recombines TRBV4-1 with TRBJ2-1, with a tentative D call TRBD2 (6 bases). V was trimmed by 2 bases and J by 5 bases, leaving 7 bases between them. CDR1 is MGHRA, CDR2 YSYEKL, per germline. This CDR3 is built from 13 residues. The CDR3 loop is CASSQWEDNEQFS. As DNA, the CDR3 is TGCGCCAGCAGCCAATGGGAGGACAATGAGCAGTTCTCC.

This clonotype occurred a few times. The chain employs TRBV18 and TRBJ1-2; 8 bases line up with TRBD1. The CDR3 has 13 residues. V lost 3 bases and J lost 7; bases outside the gene matches: 4. CDR1 KGHSH and CDR2 LQKENI come from the germline V gene. Here the CDR3 DNA reads TGTGCCAGCTCACCTGACAGGGGTACTGGCTACACCTTC. Its translation is CASSPDRGTGYTF.

The gene calls are TRBV20-1 and TRBJ1-6; 10 bases agree with TRBD1. This CDR3 region has 17 residues. The ends lost 4 bases at V and 7 bases at J; junction bases unmatched: 13. The germline CDR1 and CDR2 sequences are DFQATT and SNEGSKA (reference sequence). The CDR3 DNA reads TGCAGTGCTACTTGGGACAGGGGCCTCTCCCAGAATTCACCCCTCCACTTT. Residues: CSATWDRGLSQNSPLHF.

The chain couples TRBV4-1 to TRBJ2-2; D gene ambiguous. V was clipped by 1 base and J by 2 bases, with 8 bases between them. Germline V lookup: CDR1 MGHRA, CDR2 YSYEKL. There are 15 residues in the CDR3. The CDR3 DNA is TGCGCCAGCAGCCAAGTGTCAACCAACACCGGGGAGCTGTTTTTT. It is translated as CASSQVSTNTGELFF.

The chain is built from TRBV12-3 or TRBV12-4 and TRBJ1-4; D is uncertain. The CDR3 consists of 15 residues. Trimming removed 6 bases from V and 8 bases from J, with 19 bases in between. The DNA of the CDR3 is TGTGCCAGCAGCCAAAGGTTATACCTGGGGGAAAAACTGTTTTTT. It translates to CASSQRLYLGEKLFF.

In its sample, this clonotype was seen many times. The chain uses TRBV5-6 and TRBJ2-3; 7 bases align to TRBD2. Germline assignment: CDR1 SGHDT and CDR2 YYEEEE. The CDR3 loop spans 14 amino acids. V was clipped by 2 bases and J by 4 bases; unmatched bases: 4. The CDR3 protein is CASSFGGGPDTQYF. CDR3 sequence (DNA): TGTGCCAGCAGCTTTGGGGGAGGGCCAGATACGCAGTATTTT.

This clonotype was counted between two and nine times. The CDR3 DNA reads as TGTGCCAGCACCTTTAGGGGAATGGGTTACAATGAGCAGTTCTTC. Its translation: CASTFRGMGYNEQFF. The rearrangement links TRBV28 to TRBJ2-1; D may be TRBD1 (5 bases). The CDR3 runs to 15 residues. V lost 7 bases, J lost 4 bases, and 17 bases lay in between. Germline CDR1 is MDHEN and CDR2 is SYDVKM.

Concerning this clonotype: A much larger clone lies a single base off, so this may be a read error. The rearrangement joins TRBV4-1 to TRBJ1-1, with D unresolved. Germline V gene data show CDR1 as MGHRA and CDR2 as YSYEKL. The CDR3 has 15 amino acids. This CDR3 reads CASSKDFRVNTEAFF. CDR3 coding DNA: TGCGCCAGCAGCAAAGACTTTCGGGTGAACACTGAAGCTTTCTTT.

This clonotype was detected only a few times. The chain employs TRBV20-1 and TRBJ2-2; 7 bases line up with TRBD2. With V trimmed by 0 bases and J by 4 bases, 8 bases remained unmatched. The V gene's germline CDR1 is DFQATT and CDR2 SNEGSKA (reference sequence). This CDR3 has 16 amino acids. CDR3 sequence: CSARDRGGSGTGELFF. The CDR3, as DNA: TGCAGTGCTAGAGATCGGGGCGGGAGTGGCACCGGGGAGCTGTTTTTT.

Turning to this clonotype: This is likely a read error, given that the CDR3 carries no conserved phenylalanine or tryptophan at its end. The rearrangement joins TRBV5-1 to TRBJ2-5; D is uncertain. V was trimmed by 0 bases and J by 1 base, leaving 7 bases between them. The CDR3 length is 14 residues. CDR1 and CDR2 from the germline V gene are SGHRS and YFSETQ. CDR3 region: CASSLGGVQETQYL. The CDR3 bases are TGCGCCAGCAGCTTGGGTGGAGTCCAAGAGACCCAGTACCTC.

This clonotype showed up just a few times. The chain has TRBV19 and TRBJ2-2; 7 nucleotides align to TRBD2. The J segment lost 7 bases and the V segment lost 8 bases, leaving 7 bases of the junction unmatched. There are 13 residues in the CDR3. The germline gives CDR1 LNHDA, CDR2 SQIVND (reference sequence). The CDR3 DNA reads TGTGCCAGTTCCGGGGGAGGGAACGGGGAGCTGTTTTTT. It specifies CASSGGGNGELFF. Variable domain in full (rest from reference TRBV19 and TRBJ2-2): DGGITQSPKYLFRKEGQNVTLSCEQNLNHDAMYWYRQDPGQGLRLIYYSQIVNDFQKGDIAEGYSVSREKKESFPLTVTSAQKNPTAFYLCASSGGGNGELFFGEGSRLTVL.

V is TRBV6-1 and J is TRBJ1-6; 7 nucleotides line up with TRBD1. The germline CDR1 and CDR2 sequences are MNHNS and SASEGT. V trimming: 2 bases; J trimming: 9 bases; junction bases outside the gene matches: 7. The CDR3 spans 15 residues. The CDR3 coding sequence is TGTGCCAGCAGTGAAATTGTAGGGGGCGGTTCACCCCTCCACTTT. Its protein is CASSEIVGGGSPLHF.

This clonotype was recorded at least ten times. The rearrangement links TRBV2 to TRBJ2-7; no definite D call. Germline CDR1 is SNHLY and CDR2 is FYNNEI. Between the trimmed V and J ends, which lost 5 bases and 1 base, there was a span of 6 bases. This CDR3 is built from 12 residues. CDR3 in amino acids: CASSLKSYEQYF. The CDR3 DNA is TGTGCCAGCAGTCTCAAGTCCTACGAGCAGTACTTC.

There are a few counts of this clonotype. The chain employs TRBV20-1 and TRBJ2-5, with 7 positions matching TRBD2. CDR1 and CDR2 (germline): DFQATT, SNEGSKA (reference sequence). Losses at the gene ends were 3 bases for V and 0 bases for J; bases not matched to a gene: 1. This CDR3 has 13 amino acids. CDR3 sequence (DNA): TGCAGTGCTAGCGGGGGGAACCAAGAGACCCAGTACTTC. Translating it yields CSASGGNQETQYF.

This clonotype has at least ten counts. The chain combines TRBV12-3 or TRBV12-4 with TRBJ1-5; D gene uncertain. This CDR3 spans 13 amino acids. Trimming stripped 1 base from V and 7 bases from J, with 8 bases between. The CDR3 region has the DNA TGTGCCAGCAGTTTAGGGGGAGGGCAGCCCCAGCATTTT. Its translation: CASSLGGGQPQHF.

This clonotype was detected many times. J is TRBJ1-1 and V is TRBV29-1; a weak D match, TRBD1 (5 bases). Deletions cut 6 bases from V and 8 bases from J, with 19 bases between. Germline lookup yields CDR1 SQVTM and CDR2 ANQGSEA. The CDR3 is 13 residues long. In nucleotides, the CDR3 is TGCAGCGTGGCGGGACTCGCCATCGGGGAAGCTTTCTTT. Protein: CSVAGLAIGEAFF.